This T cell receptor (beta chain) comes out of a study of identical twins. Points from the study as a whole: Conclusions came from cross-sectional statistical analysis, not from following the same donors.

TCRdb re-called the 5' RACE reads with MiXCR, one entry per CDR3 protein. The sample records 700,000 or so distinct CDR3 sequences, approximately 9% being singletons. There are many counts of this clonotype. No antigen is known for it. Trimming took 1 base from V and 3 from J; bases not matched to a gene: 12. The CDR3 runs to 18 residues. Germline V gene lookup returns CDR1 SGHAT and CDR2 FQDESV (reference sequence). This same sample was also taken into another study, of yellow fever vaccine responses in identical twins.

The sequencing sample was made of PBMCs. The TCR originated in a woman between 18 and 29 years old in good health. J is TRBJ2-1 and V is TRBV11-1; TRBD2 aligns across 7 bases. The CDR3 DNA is TGTGCCAGCAGCTTAGAGGGAGCTACCGGGACTATCTACAATGAGCAGTTCTTC. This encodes CASSLEGATGTIYNEQFF. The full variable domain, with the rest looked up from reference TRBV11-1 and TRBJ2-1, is EAEVAQSPRYKITEKSQAVAFWCDPISGHATLYWYRQILGQGPELLVQFQDESVVDDSQLPKDRFSAERLKGVDSTLKIQPAELGDSAMYLCASSLEGATGTIYNEQFFGPGTRLTVL.